These 11 T cell receptor beta chains were all obtained from the same sample, sequenced in a study of T cell repertoires in cytomegalovirus infection. Their cognate antigens are unknown. TCRdb reprocessed the reads with MiXCR, giving one entry per CDR3 protein. This sample has some 350,000 distinct CDR3 sequences, with about 29% found just once. The sequences come from cultured PBMCs, collected from culture after CMV antigen stimulation. The receptors originated from a human donor in good health (CMV status not recorded). Some clones in this sample may be carry-over from other donors' samples.

The chain joins TRBV7-8 to TRBJ2-3; perhaps D is TRBD1 or TRBD2 (5 bases each). CDR3 size: 17 residues. V was pared by 0 bases and J by 2 bases, with 15 bases between. Per the germline V gene, CDR1 is SGHVS and CDR2 is FQNEAQ. The CDR3 bases are TGTGCCAGCAGCTTAGCGGTGCCAGGGAGAAACACAGATACGCAGTATTTT. Protein sequence: CASSLAVPGRNTDTQYF.

This clonotype showed up just a few times. The chain couples TRBV10-3 to TRBJ1-2; possible D gene TRBD1, 5 bases. Per the germline V gene, CDR1 is ENHRY and CDR2 is SYGVKD. This CDR3 spans 14 amino acids. With 10 bases removed from V and 8 bases from J, the gap between germline ends came to 23 bases. DNA of the CDR3: TGTGCCACCAGAACGGCCAGGGTCTCAGAGGGCTACACCTTC. This encodes CATRTARVSEGYTF.

The chain joins TRBV19 to TRBJ2-7; D might be TRBD2 (6 bases). Germline V gene sequence: CDR1 LNHDA, CDR2 SQIVND (reference sequence). Trimming pared 5 bases from V and 5 bases from J, leaving 19 bases between. The CDR3 is 15 residues long. The CDR3: CASSLRDSRPHEQYF. In DNA form, the CDR3 reads TGTGCCAGTAGTCTCCGGGACTCACGACCTCACGAGCAGTACTTC.

The chain carries TRBV19 and TRBJ2-3; TRBD2 is a possible D gene (5 bases). This CDR3 is built from 13 residues. Germline CDR1 reads LNHDA; CDR2 reads SQIVND (reference sequence). Between the trimmed V and J ends, which lost 8 bases and 5 bases, there was a span of 14 bases. CDR3 in amino acids: CASSSGLEDTQYF. The CDR3 DNA reads as TGTGCCAGTTCCTCGGGGTTAGAAGATACGCAGTATTTT.

This clonotype was picked up many times. This rearrangement joins TRBV7-3 to TRBJ2-2; D might be TRBD2 (6 bases). Germline V gives CDR1 SGHTA, CDR2 FQGTGA. The CDR3 consists of 16 residues. V gave up 5 bases and J gave up 6 bases, with 19 bases separating them. CDR3 loop: CASSETGGGGPGELFF. DNA for the CDR3: TGTGCCAGCAGCGAAACTGGGGGAGGCGGTCCCGGGGAGCTGTTTTTT.

The chain employs TRBV7-9 and TRBJ1-2; D gene unclear. Per germline, CDR1 SEHNR and CDR2 FQNEAQ (reference sequence). Trimming pared 5 bases from V and 5 bases from J, leaving 12 bases between. The CDR3 loop spans 13 amino acids. The CDR3 coding sequence is TGTGCCAGCAGCGATATAGAGATGTATGGCTACACCTTC. Its translation: CASSDIEMYGYTF.

CDR3 nucleotide sequence: TGTGCCAGCAGCTTACGCGGCAGCTTCAACACTGAAGCTTTCTTT. It encodes CASSLRGSFNTEAFF. The V and J genes are TRBV7-3 and TRBJ1-1; the D is unclear. Germline V lookup: CDR1 SGHTA, CDR2 FQGTGA. The CDR3 is 15 residues long. The V gene lost 2 bases and the J gene lost 2 bases, with 12 bases spanning the gap.

The chain has TRBV7-6 and TRBJ2-5; possibly TRBD2 for D (6 bases). This CDR3 has 17 amino acids. The V end lost 1 base, the J end lost 1 base, and 16 bases lay between the germline ends. CDR1 SGHVS and CDR2 FNYEAQ come from the germline V gene. The CDR3 DNA reads TGTGCCAGCAGCTTAGGTGCGGAGGGTGAGGCCCAAGAGACCCAGTACTTC. It codes for CASSLGAEGEAQETQYF.

This clonotype has a count of ten or more. The genes are TRBV7-4 and TRBJ2-3; D remains unclear. The V gene lost 10 bases and the J gene lost 9 bases, with 17 bases spanning the gap. Germline V lookup: CDR1 SGHVT, CDR2 SQSDAQ. The CDR3 is made up of 12 amino acids. The CDR3 DNA follows: TGTGCCACCACCCTTTGGGCACAGACGCAGTATTTT. Residues: CATTLWAQTQYF.

V usage is TRBV3-1 and J usage is TRBJ1-2; 10 bases align to TRBD1. V dropped 1 base and J dropped 10; count of bases not matched to a gene: 6. CDR3 size: 14 residues. CDR1 is LGHDT, CDR2 YNNKEL, per germline (reference sequence). CDR3 amino acids: CASSQGQGATPYTF. Here the CDR3 DNA reads TGTGCCAGCAGCCAAGGACAGGGGGCAACGCCCTACACCTTC.

This clonotype was recorded a few times. This chain links TRBV9 with TRBJ2-5, with D perhaps matching TRBD1 or TRBD2 (5 bases each). Germline assignment: CDR1 SGDLS and CDR2 YYNGEE. This CDR3 is 15 amino acids long. The ends were cut back, 0 bases at V and 2 bases at J, with 11 bases in the middle. CDR3 protein: CASSVATGLQETQYF. Here the CDR3 DNA reads TGTGCCAGCAGCGTAGCTACGGGGCTGCAAGAGACCCAGTACTTC.